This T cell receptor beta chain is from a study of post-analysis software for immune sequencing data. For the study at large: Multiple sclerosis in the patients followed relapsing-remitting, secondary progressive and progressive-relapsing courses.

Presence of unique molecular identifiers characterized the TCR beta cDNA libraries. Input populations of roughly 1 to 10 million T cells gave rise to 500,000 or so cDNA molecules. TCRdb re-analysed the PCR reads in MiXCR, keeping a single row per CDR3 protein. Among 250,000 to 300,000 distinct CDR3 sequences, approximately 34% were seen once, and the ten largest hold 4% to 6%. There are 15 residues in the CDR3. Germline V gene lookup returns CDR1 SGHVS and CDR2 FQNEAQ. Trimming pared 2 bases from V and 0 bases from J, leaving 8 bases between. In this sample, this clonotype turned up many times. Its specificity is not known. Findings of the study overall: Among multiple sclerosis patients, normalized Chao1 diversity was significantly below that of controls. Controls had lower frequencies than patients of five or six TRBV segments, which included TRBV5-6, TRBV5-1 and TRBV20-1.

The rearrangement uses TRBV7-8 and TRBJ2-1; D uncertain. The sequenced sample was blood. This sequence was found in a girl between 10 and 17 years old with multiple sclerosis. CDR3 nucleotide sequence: TGTGCCAGCAGCTTACGAAAAGGCTCCTACAATGAGCAGTTCTTC. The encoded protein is CASSLRKGSYNEQFF.